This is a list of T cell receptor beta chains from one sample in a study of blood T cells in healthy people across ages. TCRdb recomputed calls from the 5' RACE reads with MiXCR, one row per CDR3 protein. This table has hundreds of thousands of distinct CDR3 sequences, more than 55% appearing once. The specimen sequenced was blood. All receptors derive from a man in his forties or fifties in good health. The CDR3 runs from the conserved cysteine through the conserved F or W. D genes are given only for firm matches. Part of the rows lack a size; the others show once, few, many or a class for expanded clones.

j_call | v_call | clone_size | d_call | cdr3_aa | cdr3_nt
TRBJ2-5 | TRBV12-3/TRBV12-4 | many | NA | CASSHGRGETQYF | TGTGCCAGCAGCCACGGACGGGGGGAGACCCAGTACTTC
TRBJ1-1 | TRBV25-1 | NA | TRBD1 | CASSDSGTGLFSQAWAMNTEAFF | TGTGCCAGCAGTGACTCCGGGACAGGGCTATTTTCGCAAGCTTGGGCGATGAACACTGAAGCTTTCTTT
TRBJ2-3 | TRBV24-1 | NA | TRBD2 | CATTSASGGAVDTQYF | TGTGCCACCACATCGGCCTCCGGGGGGGCCGTAGATACGCAGTATTTT
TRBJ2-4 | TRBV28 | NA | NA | CASSPPGSDKNIQYF | TGTGCCAGCAGCCCTCCCGGATCCGACAAAAACATTCAGTACTTC
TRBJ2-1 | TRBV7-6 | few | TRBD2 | CASSLASGGAYEQFF | TGTGCCAGCAGCTTAGCAAGCGGGGGGGCATATGAGCAGTTCTTC
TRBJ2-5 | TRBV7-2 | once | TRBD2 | CASSYPPAGPETQYF | TGTGCCAGCAGCTATCCCCCAGCGGGACCCGAGACCCAGTACTTC
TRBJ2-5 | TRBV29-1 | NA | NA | CSQGVGETQYF | TGCAGCCAAGGGGTGGGGGAGACCCAGTACTTC
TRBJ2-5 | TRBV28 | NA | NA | CASSWGDETQYF | TGTGCCAGCAGTTGGGGGGATGAGACCCAGTACTTC
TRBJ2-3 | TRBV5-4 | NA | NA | CASGLQPDDTQYF | TGTGCCTCAGGCCTCCAACCAGACGATACGCAGTATTTT
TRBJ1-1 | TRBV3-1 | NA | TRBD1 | CASSPTGMPEAFF | TGTGCCAGCAGCCCGACAGGGATGCCTGAAGCTTTCTTT
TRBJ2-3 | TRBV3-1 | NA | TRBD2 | CASSQLAGGLDTDTQYF | TGTGCCAGCAGCCAACTAGCGGGGGGACTAGACACAGATACGCAGTATTTT
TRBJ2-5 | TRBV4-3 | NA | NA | CASSQGALGTQYF | TGCGCCAGCAGCCAAGGGGCTTTGGGTACCCAGTACTTC
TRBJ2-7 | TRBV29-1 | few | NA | CSVRGGYEQYF | TGCAGCGTCAGGGGAGGGTACGAGCAGTACTTC
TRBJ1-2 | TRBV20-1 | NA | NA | CSASQQAGDGYTF | TGCAGTGCTTCGCAACAGGCGGGTGATGGCTACACCTTC
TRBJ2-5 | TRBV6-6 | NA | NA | CASSSDRRAEQYF | TGTGCCAGCAGTTCGGACAGGAGGGCTGAGCAGTACTTC
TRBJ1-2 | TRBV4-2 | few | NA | CASTEYTHRRGYTF | TGTGCCAGCACCGAATATACCCACCGACGGGGCTACACCTTC
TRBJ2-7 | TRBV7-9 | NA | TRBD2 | CASSFSGRAGNEQYF | TGTGCCAGCAGTTTTAGCGGGAGGGCCGGGAACGAGCAGTACTTC
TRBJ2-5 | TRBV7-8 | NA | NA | CASSLIGIKETQYF | TGTGCCAGCAGCTTAATAGGAATTAAGGAGACCCAGTACTTC
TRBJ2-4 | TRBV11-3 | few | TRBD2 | CASSPAGLAGVEQYF | TGTGCCAGCAGCCCTGCCGGACTAGCGGGAGTTGAGCAGTACTTC
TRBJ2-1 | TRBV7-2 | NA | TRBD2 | CASSGTSGSSYNEQFF | TGTGCCAGCAGCGGGACTAGCGGAAGCTCCTACAATGAGCAGTTCTTC
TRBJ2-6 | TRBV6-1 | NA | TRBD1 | CASRDRDRASGANVLTF | TGTGCCAGCAGGGACCGGGACAGAGCCTCTGGGGCCAACGTCCTGACTTTC
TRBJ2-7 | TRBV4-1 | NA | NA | CASSQDARDEQYF | TGCGCCAGCAGCCAAGACGCCAGGGACGAGCAGTACTTC
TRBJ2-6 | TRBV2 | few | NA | CASTRDEVTSGANVLTF | TGTGCCAGCACCCGGGACGAGGTCACCTCTGGGGCCAACGTCCTGACTTTC